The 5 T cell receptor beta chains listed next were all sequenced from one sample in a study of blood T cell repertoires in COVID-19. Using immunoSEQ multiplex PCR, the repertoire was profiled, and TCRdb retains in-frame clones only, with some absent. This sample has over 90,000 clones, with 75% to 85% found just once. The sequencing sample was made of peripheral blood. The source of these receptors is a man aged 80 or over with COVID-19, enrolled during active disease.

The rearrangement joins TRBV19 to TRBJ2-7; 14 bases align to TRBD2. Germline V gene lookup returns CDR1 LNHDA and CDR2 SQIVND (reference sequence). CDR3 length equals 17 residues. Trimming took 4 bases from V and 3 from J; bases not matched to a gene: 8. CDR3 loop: CASSRQAGTSGGYEQYF. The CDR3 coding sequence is TGTGCCAGTAGTAGGCAGGCCGGGACTAGCGGGGGCTACGAGCAGTACTTC.

Here the CDR3 reads CASSIVAATNEKLFF. The CDR3 region has the DNA TGTGCCAGTAGTATTGTGGCGGCAACTAATGAAAAACTGTTTTTT. V gene TRBV19 combines with J gene TRBJ1-4, with D unclear. Germline CDR1 and CDR2: LNHDA and SQIVND (reference sequence). The CDR3 sequence is 15 residues long. Trimming pared 3 bases from V and 0 bases from J, leaving 8 bases between.

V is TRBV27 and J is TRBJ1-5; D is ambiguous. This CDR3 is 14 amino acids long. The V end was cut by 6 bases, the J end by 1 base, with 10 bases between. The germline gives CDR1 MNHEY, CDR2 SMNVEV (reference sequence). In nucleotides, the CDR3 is TGTGCCAGCAGGTCCTCTATAAGCAATCAGCCCCAGCATTTT. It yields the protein CASRSSISNQPQHF.

This CDR3 is CASSLASHEQYF. The CDR3 DNA is TGTGCCAGCAGCCTAGCTTCCCACGAGCAGTACTTC. The J gene is TRBJ2-7, the V gene TRBV11-2; perhaps TRBD2 as D (5 bases). The CDR3 length is 12 residues. The germline V gene has CDR1 SGHAT and CDR2 FQNNGV. Trimming stripped 5 bases from V and 5 bases from J, with 10 bases between. The full variable domain, rest sourced from reference TRBV11-2 and TRBJ2-7, is EAGVAQSPRYKIIEKRQSVAFWCNPISGHATLYWYQQILGQGPKLLIQFQNNGVVDDSQLPKDRFSAERLKGVDSTLKIQPAKLEDSAVYLCASSLASHEQYFGPGTRLTVT.

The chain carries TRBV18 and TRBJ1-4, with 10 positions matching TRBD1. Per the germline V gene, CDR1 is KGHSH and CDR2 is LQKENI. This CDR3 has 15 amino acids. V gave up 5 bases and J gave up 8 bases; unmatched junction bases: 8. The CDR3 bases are TGTGCCAGCTCATTGACAGGGGGCTTTCTCGAAAAACTGTTTTTT. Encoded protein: CASSLTGGFLEKLFF.